The clone carrying this TCR beta chain came up a few times. The CDR3 sequence is 15 residues long. Trimming removed 4 bases from V and 4 bases from J, with 12 bases in between. Germline CDR1 reads SGHNT; CDR2 reads YYREEE (reference sequence). The sample comes from a study of OX40 agonist ivuxolimab in advanced cancers. Produced via immunoSEQ multiplex PCR; TCRdb's table is partial and in-frame only. The sample includes about 61,000 clones, around 83% of them seen just once. This chain links TRBV5-4 with TRBJ2-6; D perhaps matches TRBD1 (5 bases). This sequence was found in an adult with an advanced solid tumor such as melanoma, head and neck, liver or kidney cancer. The sequencing here drew on CD4+ or CD8+ T cells sorted from blood, taken in a trial of the OX40 agonist ivuxolimab. In DNA form, the CDR3 reads TGTGCCAGCAGCACAAGGGGTTTAGGGGCCAACGTCCTGACTTTC. Translated: CASSTRGLGANVLTF.